This TCR beta chain derives from a study of T-cell memory formation after mild COVID-19. With V trimmed by 7 bases and J by 7 bases, 2 bases remained unmatched. In germline, CDR1 is KGHDR, CDR2 SFDVKD. The CDR3 loop spans 12 amino acids. One entry per CDR3 protein results from TCRdb running MiXCR on the 5' RACE reads. The sample has around 300,000 distinct CDR3 sequences; roughly an eighth are singletons. This clonotype was obtained from a man between 18 and 29 years old who had mild COVID-19 (a few samples of this study predate the infection). Cell type and time point are not known. Material for sequencing was PBMCs or a T cell subset sorted from them (not recorded which). V and J are TRBV24-1 and TRBJ1-5; 8 bases align to TRBD1. The CDR3 nucleotides read TGTGCCACCAGGACAGGGGCCCAGCCCCAGCATTTT. Its translation is CATRTGAQPQHF.